This T cell receptor (beta chain) appears in the sequencing data of a study of post-analysis software for immune sequencing data. In the study overall: The study covered relapsing-remitting, secondary progressive and progressive-relapsing courses of multiple sclerosis.

For this clonotype: Its antigen is currently unknown.

The study's findings and limits: About five TRBV segments appeared more often in patients than in controls, and TRBV5-6, TRBV5-1 and TRBV20-1 were among these. Strong same-batch co-clustering of samples appeared with F measure clustering. Multiple sclerosis patients showed significantly lower normalized Chao1 diversity than controls did.

Trimming pared 4 bases from V and 5 bases from J, leaving 17 bases between. The CDR3 length is 15 residues. Germline assignment: CDR1 LNHDA and CDR2 SQIVND (reference sequence). Unique molecular identifiers tagged the TCR beta cDNA libraries. When roughly 0.9 to 10 million T cells were used, they gave a few hundred thousand cDNA molecules. TCRdb processed the PCR reads anew with MiXCR; each CDR3 protein has one entry. Of 380,000 or so distinct CDR3 sequences listed, approximately 38% are singletons. Material for sequencing was blood. The rearrangement joins TRBV19 to TRBJ2-5, with D tentatively TRBD1 (5 bases). The TCR sequence derives from a girl aged 5-17 years with multiple sclerosis. The CDR3 DNA reads as TGTGCCAGTAGTACCTCAGGGAATTTGAGGGAGACCCAGTACTTC. Translated, it gives CASSTSGNLRETQYF.